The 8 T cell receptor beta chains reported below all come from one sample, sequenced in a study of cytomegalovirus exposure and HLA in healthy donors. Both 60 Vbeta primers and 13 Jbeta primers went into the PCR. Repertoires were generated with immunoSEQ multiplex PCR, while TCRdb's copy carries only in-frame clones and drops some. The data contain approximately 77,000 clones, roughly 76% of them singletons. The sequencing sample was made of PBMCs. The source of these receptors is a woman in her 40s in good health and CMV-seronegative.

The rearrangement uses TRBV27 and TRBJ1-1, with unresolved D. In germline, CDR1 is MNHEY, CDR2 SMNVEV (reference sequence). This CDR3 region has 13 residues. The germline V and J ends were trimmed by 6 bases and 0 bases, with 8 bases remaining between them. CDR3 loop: CASRGGMNTEAFF. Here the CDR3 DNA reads TGTGCCAGCAGGGGCGGGATGAACACTGAAGCTTTCTTT.

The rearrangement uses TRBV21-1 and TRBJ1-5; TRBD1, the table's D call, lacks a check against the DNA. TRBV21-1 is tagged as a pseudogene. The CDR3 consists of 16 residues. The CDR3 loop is CASSKGPQVSNQPQHF. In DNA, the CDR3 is TGTGCCAGCAGCAAAGGGCCACAGGTTAGCAATCAGCCCCAGCATTTT.

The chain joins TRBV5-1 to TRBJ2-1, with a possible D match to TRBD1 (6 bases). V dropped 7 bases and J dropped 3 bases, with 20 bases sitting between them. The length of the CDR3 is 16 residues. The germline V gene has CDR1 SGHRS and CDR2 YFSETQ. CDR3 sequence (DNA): TGCGCCAGCGCCCAGGGGAGCGGAGCCTACTACAATGAGCAGTTCTTC. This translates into CASAQGSGAYYNEQFF. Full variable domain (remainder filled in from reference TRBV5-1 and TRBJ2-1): KAGVTQTPRYLIKTRGQQVTLSCSPISGHRSVSWYQQTPGQGLQFLFEYFSETQRNKGNFPGRFSGRQFSNSRSEMNVSTLELGDSALYLCASAQGSGAYYNEQFFGPGTRLTVL.

The CDR3 reads CASSPGPNNLLEAFF. The CDR3 DNA follows: TGTGCCAGCAGCCCAGGGCCCAATAATCTCCTGGAAGCTTTCTTT. V gene TRBV7-9 combines with J gene TRBJ1-1; D is perhaps TRBD1 (5 bases). CDR3 length equals 15 residues. The germline gives CDR1 SEHNR, CDR2 FQNEAQ (reference sequence). V lost 5 bases and J lost 8, with 21 bases in between.

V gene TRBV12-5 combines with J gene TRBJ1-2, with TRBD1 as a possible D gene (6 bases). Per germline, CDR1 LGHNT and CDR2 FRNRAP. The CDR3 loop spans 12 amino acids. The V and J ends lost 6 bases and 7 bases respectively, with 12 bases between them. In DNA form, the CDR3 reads TGTGCTAGTGGCTCCCCCAGGGGTGGCTACACCTTC. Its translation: CASGSPRGGYTF. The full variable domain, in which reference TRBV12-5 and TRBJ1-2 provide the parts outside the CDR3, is DARVTQTPRHKVTEMGQEVTMRCQPILGHNTVFWYRQTMMQGLELLAYFRNRAPLDDSGMPKDRFSAEMPDATLATLKIQPSEPRDSAVYFCASGSPRGGYTFGSGTRLTVV.

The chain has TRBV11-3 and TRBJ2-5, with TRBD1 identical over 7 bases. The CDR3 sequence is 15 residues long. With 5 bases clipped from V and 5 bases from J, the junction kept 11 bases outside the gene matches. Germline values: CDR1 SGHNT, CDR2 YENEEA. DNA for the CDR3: TGTGCCAGCAGCGCGGCCACACAGGGGCGTGAGACCCAGTACTTC. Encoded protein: CASSAATQGRETQYF.

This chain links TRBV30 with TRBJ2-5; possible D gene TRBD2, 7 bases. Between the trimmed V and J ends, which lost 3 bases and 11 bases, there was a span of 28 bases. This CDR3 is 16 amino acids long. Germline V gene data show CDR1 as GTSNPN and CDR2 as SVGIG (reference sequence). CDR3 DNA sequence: TGTGCCTGGAGCAATGGACTAGGAGGGGGGTATGGGGAGCAGTACTTC. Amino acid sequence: CAWSNGLGGGYGEQYF.

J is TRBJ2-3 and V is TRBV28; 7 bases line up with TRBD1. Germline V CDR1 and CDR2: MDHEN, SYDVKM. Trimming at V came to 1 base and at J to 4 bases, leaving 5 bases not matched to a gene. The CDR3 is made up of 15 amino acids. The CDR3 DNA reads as TGTGCCAGCAGTTTATCTCGACAGGGCGCAGATACGCAGTATTTT. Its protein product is CASSLSRQGADTQYF.